Many counts were recorded for the clone carrying this T cell receptor beta chain. The cDNA had a unique molecular identifier and a template-switch universal primer site. MiXCR, applied by TCRdb to the 5' RACE reads, yields one record per CDR3 protein. This sample has roughly 690,000 distinct CDR3 sequences, with roughly 6% found just once. These data are taken from a study of identical twins. Germline lookup yields CDR1 DFQATT and CDR2 SNEGSKA (reference sequence). Trimming pared 6 bases from V and 5 bases from J, leaving 16 bases between. CDR3 size: 13 residues. Sequencing was performed on naive T cells sorted from blood. The gene calls are TRBV20-1 and TRBJ1-1, with D possibly matching TRBD1 (6 bases). The source is a man between 18 and 29 years old in good health. In DNA form, the CDR3 reads TGCAGTGCCACGGGACAAAGAGGGACTGAAGCTTTCTTT. Translating it yields CSATGQRGTEAFF.